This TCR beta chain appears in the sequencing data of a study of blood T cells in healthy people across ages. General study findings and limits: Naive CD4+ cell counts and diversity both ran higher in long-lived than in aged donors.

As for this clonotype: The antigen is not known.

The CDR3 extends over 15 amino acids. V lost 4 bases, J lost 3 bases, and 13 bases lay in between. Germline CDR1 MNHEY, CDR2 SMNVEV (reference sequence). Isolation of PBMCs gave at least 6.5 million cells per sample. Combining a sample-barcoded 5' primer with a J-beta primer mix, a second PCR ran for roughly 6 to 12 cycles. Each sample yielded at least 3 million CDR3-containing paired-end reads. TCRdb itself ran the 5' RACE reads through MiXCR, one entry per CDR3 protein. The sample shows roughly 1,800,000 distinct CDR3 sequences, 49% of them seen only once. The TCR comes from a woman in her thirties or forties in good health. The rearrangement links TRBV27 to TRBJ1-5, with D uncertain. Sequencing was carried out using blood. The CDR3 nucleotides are TGTGCCAGCAGTTCTAGCGGCAGGCCCAATCAGCCCCAGCATTTT. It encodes CASSSSGRPNQPQHF.